Listed below are T cell receptor beta chains from one sample, sequenced in a study of PD-L1 blockade in urothelial cancer. TCRdb's table, derived via immunoSEQ multiplex PCR, lists solely in-frame clones and lacks some. This sample carries about 52,000 clones, about 87% of them seen once, and the ten largest clones take approximately 6%. The source material was PBMCs, sampled around atezolizumab (anti-PD-L1) treatment. The origin of the receptors is a man aged 35-49 years with urothelial cancer. The CDR3 runs from the conserved cysteine through the conserved F or W. Fields, in order: D gene, J gene, clone size, V gene, CDR3 protein, CDR3 DNA. The D gene is left open where the match is weak. Rows may omit the clone size; those that give it use once, few, many or a size class.

d_gene: NA; j_gene: TRBJ2-5; abundance: NA; v_gene: TRBV27; CDR3aa: CASSLSWTVQETQYF; CDR3nt: TGTGCCAGCAGTTTATCGTGGACAGTCCAAGAGACCCAGTACTTC
d_gene: NA; j_gene: TRBJ2-7; abundance: NA; v_gene: TRBV6-1; CDR3aa: CASSDSGYSPAYEQYF; CDR3nt: TGTGCCAGCAGTGATTCAGGGTATAGCCCCGCCTACGAGCAGTACTTC
d_gene: TRBD2; j_gene: TRBJ2-1; abundance: NA; v_gene: TRBV6-1; CDR3aa: CASSEVIAGGYNEQFF; CDR3nt: TGTGCCAGCAGTGAAGTAATAGCGGGAGGTTACAATGAGCAGTTCTTC
d_gene: TRBD2; j_gene: TRBJ2-3; abundance: NA; v_gene: TRBV30; CDR3aa: CAWSLGLPGGPDTQYF; CDR3nt: TGTGCCTGGAGCTTAGGGCTGCCGGGAGGGCCAGATACGCAGTATTTT
d_gene: NA; j_gene: TRBJ2-2; abundance: few; v_gene: TRBV7-7; CDR3aa: CASSPLGGNTGELFF; CDR3nt: TGTGCTAGCAGCCCTTTAGGGGGGAACACCGGGGAGCTGTTTTTT
d_gene: TRBD2; j_gene: TRBJ2-4; abundance: NA; v_gene: TRBV5-1; CDR3aa: CASSLRPSGRPEDIQYF; CDR3nt: TGCGCCAGCAGCTTGCGGCCTAGCGGGAGGCCCGAGGACATTCAGTACTTC
d_gene: TRBD1; j_gene: TRBJ1-4; abundance: NA; v_gene: TRBV7-9; CDR3aa: CASSRDRGNEKLFF; CDR3nt: TGTGCCAGCAGCCGGGACAGGGGGAATGAAAAACTGTTTTTT
d_gene: NA; j_gene: TRBJ1-1; abundance: once; v_gene: TRBV18; CDR3aa: CASSPQWGGAEAFF; CDR3nt: TGTGCCAGCTCACCGCAATGGGGGGGCGCTGAAGCTTTCTTT
d_gene: TRBD1; j_gene: TRBJ2-3; abundance: NA; v_gene: TRBV19; CDR3aa: CASSPDRSSTDTQYF; CDR3nt: TGTGCCAGTAGTCCGGACAGGTCTAGCACAGATACGCAGTATTTT
d_gene: TRBD2; j_gene: TRBJ2-7; abundance: NA; v_gene: TRBV9; CDR3aa: CASSVGTSNYEQYF; CDR3nt: TGTGCCAGCAGCGTTGGGACTAGCAACTACGAGCAGTACTTC